The clone carrying this T cell receptor beta chain was picked up a small number of times. Its cognate antigen is unknown. Trimming left V 5 bases short and J 5 bases short, with 9 bases between. The CDR3 has 12 amino acids. The data were taken from a study of CD8 T cells in ankylosing spondylitis. Study-level findings and limits: Blood of patients with ankylosing spondylitis appeared to be characterized by a TCR beta motif of several highly homologous variants.

MiXCR, run by TCRdb on the 5' RACE reads, gives a single entry per CDR3 protein. The table lists approximately 550,000 distinct CDR3 sequences, roughly 13% of them singletons. J is TRBJ2-5 and V is TRBV12-3 or TRBV12-4; either TRBD1 or TRBD2 may supply D (5 bases each). Sequencing input: blood, either unsorted or a sorted T cell fraction (not recorded which). The sequence derives from a male donor with ankylosing spondylitis. The CDR3 bases are TGTGCCAGCAGTGGGTGGGGGGAGACCCAGTACTTC. It translates to CASSGWGETQYF.